This record covers a single T cell receptor (beta chain). Its specific antigen is unknown. The sample holds no much larger clone one base away, and base qualities are not on file. The sample belongs to a study of shared clonotypes between healthy human individuals (dated by TCRdb to about 2020). For the wider study: A couple of women and three men aged 18 to 49 years were included in the cohort. For each donor, three plates each were used for CD4 naive and CD4 memory, two plates were used for CD8 naive, and one plate was used for CD8 memory. To estimate repertoire size and how much clonotypes are shared between individuals, the study performed deep sequencing of blood TCR repertoires from a few healthy adults. To increase sequencing depth and limit assay-specific biases, different laboratories used diverse techniques to prepare libraries and sequence TCR repertoires. Between about 0.94 and 8.9 billion PBMCs per donor were obtained by leukapheresis. What the work shows at the level of the full study, not this receptor alone: Because the study included a small number of donors, the genetic and exposure-history diversity represented was limited. Estimated clonotype richness was generally larger for naive than for memory subsets. Higher generation probabilities were observed for clonotypes shared by all four sorted-subset donors than for non-shared clonotypes. Pairwise subsampling led to the expectation that sequencing depth would affect the degree of clonotype sharing among donors. Sharing across four donors was observed for roughly 5% of naive CD4, 3% to 3.5% of naive CD8, 2% to 2.5% of memory CD4, and roughly 0.4% of memory CD8 clonotypes. Incomplete sequencing was indicated by rarefaction of sorted-subset datasets, despite the large sequencing depth. Sampling was limited to blood, and TCR repertoires in tissue likely differ from TCR repertoires in blood.

Using the deep immunoSEQ assay, TCR CDR3 regions were amplified from genomic DNA by multiplex PCR. Genomic DNA extracted from each cell subset was distributed evenly over all wells of several immunoSEQ 96-well plates, and each plate served as one replicate. Each replicate PCR for sorted subsets received approximately 220 ng genomic DNA, equal to 28,000 or so T cell genomes. Purified libraries were quantified with a Qubit 3.0 fluorometer, sized on a Bioanalyzer 2100, and re-quantified with the KAPA Library Quantification kit. Each immunoSEQ 96-well plate was sequenced on its own single-read 150-cycle Illumina NextSeq 550 flow cell. On the authors' methods: The immunoSEQ output contained only junctional sequences without quality scores, so filtering could not match that applied to full-length reads. To assign V/J genes and CDR3, sequences were annotated using PyIR, a Python wrapper for IgBLAST v1.9, with IMGT germline references. Reads were filtered out if the reads had weak V/J assignments (E-value above 1e-6), no CDR3, stop codons, out-of-frame junctions, or ambiguous translated residues. V3J clonotypes were defined by identical inferred V gene, J gene, and CDR3 amino acid sequence. Percentage overlap between repertoires was computed as shared unique clonotypes divided by the size of the smaller repertoire. RTK rarefaction, the Chao1 estimator, and Recon v2.1 estimates of unobserved clonotypes were used to assess repertoire richness. Generation probabilities were computed with OLGA for all TCRbeta clonotypes obtained by the gDNA method from several donors. Drawn from immuneACCESS, this table holds only the in-frame rearrangements with V and J called that TCRdb kept. Clones are partly lost; checked studies trace under half to an unresolved V gene and leave the rest unexplained. From that table come the V and J calls and clone size; the DNA was used to work out D and trimming. The sample table records about 230,000 clones; just over 65% of these occur just once. The ten top clones hold around 10% of the sample.

CDR1 SGHDN and CDR2 FVKESK were looked up in the germline V gene. The CDR3 goes from the cysteine to the phenylalanine over 13 residues. Only the CDR3 part of the read is kept: 39 bases, read in frame from the first base. Trimming at the junction amounts to 4 bases on V and 13 bases on J, and the germline ends lie 20 bases apart. The donors were healthy, HIV-negative adults who had no recently reported acute infections or vaccinations. All donors were Caucasian adults living in Nashville, Tennessee, USA. CD4+ T cells were enriched by magnetic negative selection; naive cells were then positively selected on CD45RA, and the negative fraction formed the memory subset. After blood collection by leukapheresis, PBMCs were isolated using Ficoll-Histopaque density gradient centrifugation and then cryopreserved in the vapor phase of liquid nitrogen. Analytical flow cytometry was used to check the purity and quantity of every magnetically sorted T cell population. Genomic DNA was isolated from every sorted fraction and measured by UV absorbance on a Nanodrop 2000c.

This clonotype was obtained from a man aged 25-45 years in good health. The chain is encoded by TRBV14 joined to TRBJ2-7; tentative D gene TRBD2, with 6 bases matching. The specimen sequenced was memory CD4+ T cells sorted from blood. The cell subset or site label on this specimen signifies: CD45RA-negative fraction. The DNA sequence is TGTGCCAGCAGCCCCCGGGACTCCACTTTCGCCTACTTC. Its coded protein is CASSPRDSTFAYF.